This T cell receptor (beta chain) was captured by sequencing in a study of spatial heterogeneity in lung cancer (dated by TCRdb to about 2019). Background for the entire study: More beta-chain than alpha-chain transcripts were consistently detected, likely reflecting higher beta-chain transcript abundance. In the raw uncorrected reads, each unique combination of TCR and UMI appeared more than ten times on average. TCR alpha and beta repertoires were quantitatively compared across multiple tumor regions, matched nontumor lung and blood in non-small cell lung cancer. TCR repertoire features were related to nonsynonymous mutation counts determined by whole-exome sequencing of tumor tissue. Both alpha and beta chains were TCR-sequenced in 220 or so tumor regions, approximately 64 matched nontumor lung samples and 45 to 60 PBMC samples obtained at surgery. Summary of the overall study and its limitations: Additional single-cell paired TCR alpha and beta sequencing was considered necessary to confirm, at a functional level, the hypothesis that regional TCRs recognize regional mutations. Ubiquitous expanded tumor TCRs showed up in blood more often at tumor resection than at routine follow-up.

V is shortened by 6 bases, J by 0 bases, and the region joining them spans 15 bases. CDR1 and CDR2 are drawn from the germline V gene (reference sequence): DFQATT, SNEGSKA. Measured from the cysteine to the phenylalanine, the CDR3 is 15 residues long. The kept DNA is CDR3 alone, 45 bases in frame from the first base. In regard to this clonotype: The target of this receptor is not known. Base qualities are not provided; no much larger clone lies one nucleotide away. For a library built for alpha chains, this beta chain is a stray read; little rests on its size.

The protocol used for the library was 5' RACE. Sequencing relied on a NextSeq 500. In the TCR library protocol, a unique molecular identifier was attached to each TCR cDNA molecule so that PCR and sequencing errors could be corrected. The published analysis was carried out like this. TCR identification, UMI-based error correction and CDR3 extraction were all carried out with Decombinator tools. Expanded TCRs were defined as those above a frequency of 2 per 1,000, corresponding to the top 1% of the tumor frequency distribution. Renyi diversity was calculated using the R vegan package after each repertoire was subsampled 100 times to 5,000 TCRs. CDR3 similarity networks were built from amino acid triplet string-kernel similarity, connecting CDR3s with pairwise similarity above 0.82. TCRdb reanalyzed the raw reads on its own, using fastp at Q25 for trimming and MiXCR for clone calling, and kept in-frame beta chains. Duplicate CDR3 protein sequences are folded into a single record with the most common DNA and genes. TCRdb, not the original authors, processed these V and J calls. A total of 9,500 to 12,000 distinct CDR3 sequences appear in this sample, approximately 6.8% of them only once. Jointly, the top ten make up under 30% of the sample.

This specimen's time point label, per the study, means: sample taken at primary tumor resection. Without any cell sorting, TCR sequencing was performed on whole RNA extracted either from tumor and nontumor lung tissue or from cryopreserved PBMC samples. The donors were fewer than 90 patients from the lung TRACERx cohort who had early-stage, untreated non-small cell lung cancer. Only patients with enough RNA available from two or more tumor regions were chosen for TCR sequencing. The sample consisted of PBMCs, taken at surgery. This clonotype was sampled from a male donor with early-stage non-small cell lung cancer. The V and J genes are TRBV20-1 and TRBJ2-1; no D segment can be confidently identified. The CDR3 loop reads CSATDAYGSYNEQFF. The DNA sequence is TGCAGTGCAACGGACGCCTACGGCTCCTACAATGAGCAGTTCTTC.